Presented here are 16 T cell receptor beta chains from one specimen sequenced in a study of T cells after yellow fever vaccination. TCRdb reanalysed the 5' RACE reads using MiXCR and keeps one entry per CDR3 protein. The sample yields under 600,000 distinct CDR3 sequences, roughly 14% seen once. The sequencing used PBMCs, collected on the day of the yellow fever booster vaccination. All receptors derive from a man aged 25-45 years who received the YFV17D yellow fever vaccine.

This clonotype was picked up a small number of times. At one end, the junction sequence differs from germline, possibly due to a read error. The chain's CDR3 is CASVLIAGGGADTQYF. CDR3 DNA sequence: TGTGCTAGTGTTTTGATAGCAGGAGGGGGAGCAGATACGCAGTATTTT. The genes are TRBV12-5 and TRBJ2-3, with D perhaps TRBD1 or TRBD2 (6 bases each). Germline CDR1 LGHNT, CDR2 FRNRAP. The CDR3 is 16 amino acids.

Ten or more counts support this clonotype. The chain is built from TRBV7-2 and TRBJ2-5; no reliable D call. V lost 4 bases to trimming and J lost 2 bases, with 14 bases between them. Germline lookup yields CDR1 SGHTA and CDR2 FQGNSA. The CDR3 covers 15 residues. CDR3 region: CASSSGATIQETQYF. The CDR3 DNA reads as TGTGCCAGCAGCTCCGGAGCCACTATACAAGAGACCCAGTACTTC.

The V gene is TRBV20-1, the J gene TRBJ2-7, with 13 bases fitting TRBD2. The germline V gene encodes CDR1 DFQATT and CDR2 SNEGSKA (reference sequence). The CDR3 covers 14 residues. The V segment lost 6 bases and the J segment 6 bases; nucleotides outside the gene matches: 8. This chain's CDR3 is CSARTSGRGGEQYF. CDR3 nucleotide sequence: TGCAGTGCCCGGACTAGCGGGAGAGGAGGCGAGCAGTACTTC.

The chain couples TRBV7-2 to TRBJ1-6; weak D call: TRBD1 (5 bases). The CDR3 spans 16 residues. The germline gives CDR1 SGHTA, CDR2 FQGNSA. V gave up 1 base and J gave up 7 bases, with 14 bases separating them. CDR3 amino acids: CASSLGGNSRNSPLHF. The CDR3 nucleotides are TGTGCCAGCAGCTTAGGGGGGAACAGTAGGAATTCACCCCTCCACTTT. The full variable domain, in which reference TRBV7-2 and TRBJ1-6 provide the parts outside the CDR3, is GAGVSQSPSNKVTEKGKDVELRCDPISGHTALYWYRQSLGQGLEFLIYFQGNSAPDKSGLPSDRFSAERTGGSVSTLTIQRTQQEDSAVYLCASSLGGNSRNSPLHFGNGTRLTVT.

This clonotype was seen only a few times. The gene calls are TRBV10-3 and TRBJ2-5; 9 positions match TRBD2. The CDR3 spans 20 residues. Germline loops: CDR1 ENHRY, CDR2 SYGVKD. Germline trimming cut 0 bases from V and 4 bases from J; bases unmatched to any gene: 18. This chain's CDR3 is CAISESPGERRSGSLETQYF. The CDR3 region has the DNA TGTGCCATCAGTGAGTCACCCGGTGAAAGGCGTAGCGGGAGTCTAGAGACCCAGTACTTC.

A few counts support this clonotype. This chain joins TRBV28 and TRBJ2-2, with D perhaps TRBD1 (7 bases). CDR1 MDHEN and CDR2 SYDVKM come from the germline V gene. The CDR3 covers 15 residues. V was cut by 6 bases and J by 0 bases, with 11 bases left in between. CDR3 sequence: CASRPGGTNTGELFF. The CDR3 DNA is TGTGCCAGCAGACCAGGGGGGACGAACACCGGGGAGCTGTTTTTT.

This clonotype has more than one count but fewer than ten. V and J are TRBV10-1 and TRBJ2-1; maybe TRBD2 (6 bases). The ends were cut back, 5 bases at V and 2 bases at J, with 13 bases in the middle. Germline CDR1 reads WNHNN; CDR2 reads SYGVQD (reference sequence). The CDR3 has 15 amino acids. This chain's CDR3 is CASSLDSGTYNEQFF. The CDR3 DNA sequence: TGCGCCAGCAGTTTGGATAGCGGCACCTACAATGAGCAGTTCTTC.

This clonotype appeared a few times. The rearrangement joins TRBV10-3 to TRBJ2-1; D call uncertain. CDR1 and CDR2 (germline): ENHRY, SYGVKD. The CDR3 is made up of 16 amino acids. V was shortened by 3 bases and J by 0 bases, with 12 bases between the two germline ends. The CDR3 DNA follows: TGTGCCATCAGTGACACGGCTAAAAGCTCCTACAATGAGCAGTTCTTC. This codes for CAISDTAKSSYNEQFF.

The V gene is TRBV25-1, the J gene TRBJ2-2; a weak D match, TRBD1 (5 bases). The germline V gene has CDR1 MGHDK and CDR2 SYGVNS. This CDR3 contains 14 residues. The V end lost 6 bases, the J end lost 6 bases, and 14 bases lay between the germline ends. CDR3 DNA: TGTGCCAGCAGGGACATGAATGATGCCGGGGAGCTGTTTTTT. Protein sequence: CASRDMNDAGELFF.

The sample holds many counts of this clonotype. The chain links TRBV28 to TRBJ2-4; 9 nucleotides line up with TRBD1. V was clipped by 3 bases and J by 4 bases; unmatched bases: 4. The CDR3 has 15 amino acids. The germline V gene has CDR1 MDHEN and CDR2 SYDVKM. CDR3 DNA: TGTGCCAGCAGTTTGATAGGACAGGGGAAAAACATTCAGTACTTC. It specifies CASSLIGQGKNIQYF.

This clonotype occurred a few times. The genes are TRBV20-1 and TRBJ2-7, with 8 nucleotides matching TRBD2. After removal of 5 bases from V and 0 bases from J, the junction contained 9 bases not matched to a gene. The CDR3 is made up of 15 amino acids. The germline CDR1 and CDR2 sequences are DFQATT and SNEGSKA (reference sequence). The CDR3 is CSAPRSGKASYEQYF. The CDR3 DNA reads as TGCAGTGCTCCCCGTAGCGGGAAGGCCTCCTACGAGCAGTACTTC.

J is TRBJ2-5 and V is TRBV5-1; D is ambiguous. Germline V lookup: CDR1 SGHRS, CDR2 YFSETQ. The CDR3 extends over 14 amino acids. V was clipped by 1 base and J by 1 base, with 8 bases between them. CDR3 sequence: CASSLNEIQETQYF. CDR3 nucleotide sequence: TGCGCCAGCAGCTTGAATGAAATCCAAGAGACCCAGTACTTC.

A few counts support this clonotype. The CDR3 loop reads CAWSVRGVLRAKNIQYF. CDR3 nucleotide sequence: TGTGCCTGGAGTGTGAGGGGCGTCCTAAGAGCCAAAAACATTCAGTACTTC. The chain combines TRBV30 with TRBJ2-4, with D possibly called TRBD1 or TRBD2 (5 bases each). Trimming removed 0 bases at V and 0 bases at J, with 15 bases between. The CDR3 contains 17 residues. Germline V gene sequence: CDR1 GTSNPN, CDR2 SVGIG (reference sequence).

This rearrangement joins TRBV20-1 to TRBJ2-3, with 9 bases that match TRBD2. The V gene end was trimmed by 1 base and the J gene end by 5 bases; junction bases not matched to a gene: 13. This CDR3 has 17 residues. The germline V gene has CDR1 DFQATT and CDR2 SNEGSKA (reference sequence). CDR3 in DNA: TGCAGTGCTAGAGGGCCTTATGGCGGGAGGGTTGGAGATACGCAGTATTTT. Residues: CSARGPYGGRVGDTQYF.

This clonotype was counted many times. The chain uses TRBV7-9 and TRBJ2-7, with D perhaps TRBD1 (6 bases). The CDR3 spans 13 residues. The V end was cut by 4 bases, the J end by 2 bases, with 9 bases between. Germline V lookup: CDR1 SEHNR, CDR2 FQNEAQ (reference sequence). The CDR3 loop reads CASSSRDTYEQYF. CDR3 coding DNA: TGTGCCAGCAGCTCCCGGGACACCTACGAGCAGTACTTC. The full variable domain, in which reference TRBV7-9 and TRBJ2-7 provide the parts outside the CDR3, is DTGVSQNPRHKITKRGQNVTFRCDPISEHNRLYWYRQTLGQGPEFLTYFQNEAQLEKSRLLSDRFSAERPKGSFSTLEIQRTEQGDSAMYLCASSSRDTYEQYFGPGTRLTVT.

This clonotype turned up a few times. The V call is TRBV10-3, the J call TRBJ1-2, with D possibly being TRBD1 (6 bases). The CDR3 length is 13 residues. CDR1 and CDR2 (germline): ENHRY, SYGVKD. Trimming took 5 bases from V and 6 from J, leaving 13 bases between them. CDR3 protein: CAISTDSRNGYTF. The CDR3 DNA reads as TGTGCCATCAGTACGGACAGCCGGAATGGCTACACCTTC.